The 28 T cell receptor beta chains reported below all come from one sample, sequenced in a study of T cells in localized non-small cell lung cancer. Produced via immunoSEQ multiplex PCR; TCRdb's table is partial and in-frame only. The sample has under 55,000 clones, around three quarters seen once. Sequenced material: PBMCs, taken before any cancer treatment. These receptor sequences come from a woman aged 35-75 years with stage II lung adenocarcinoma.

Sample share makes this clone medium-sized. The chain employs TRBV7-2 and TRBJ1-1, with D possibly being TRBD1 (5 bases). This CDR3 has 14 amino acids. The germline CDR1 and CDR2 sequences are SGHTA and FQGNSA. V lost 3 bases and J 5 bases, leaving 13 bases between the germline ends. The CDR3 bases are TGTGCCAGCAGCTTGAAAGTTGGGGGAACTGAAGCTTTCTTT. The encoded protein is CASSLKVGGTEAFF.

The V gene is TRBV9, the J gene TRBJ1-1; D may be TRBD1 (5 bases). The CDR3 contains 14 residues. V lost 0 bases to trimming and J lost 6 bases, with 12 bases between them. Germline V CDR1 and CDR2: SGDLS, YYNGEE. The chain's CDR3 is CASSVVTAGAEAFF. Written as DNA, the CDR3 is TGTGCCAGCAGCGTAGTGACAGCGGGCGCTGAAGCTTTCTTT.

With regard to this clone: A junction boundary mismatches the germline segment, possibly from a read error. CDR3 in DNA: TGTGCCAGCAGTAGAATTTCCCGGGACAGATATTTT. Its protein product is CASSRISRDRYF. V gene TRBV28 combines with J gene TRBJ1-5; 7 nucleotides align to TRBD1. Germline-derived CDR1 and CDR2 are MDHEN and SYDVKM. CDR3 length: 12 residues.

The chain uses TRBV19 and TRBJ2-2; the match to TRBD1 covers 7 bases. J lost 4 bases, V lost 0 bases, and 5 bases had no gene match. The germline V gene encodes CDR1 LNHDA and CDR2 SQIVND (reference sequence). This CDR3 comprises 16 residues. CDR3 nucleotides: TGTGCCAGTAGTATAGATCTGGCAGGGGGCACCGGGGAGCTGTTTTTT. This sequence encodes CASSIDLAGGTGELFF.

CDR3 sequence reads: CASSESGGLTEAFF. For the CDR3, the DNA is TGTGCCAGCAGTGAAAGTGGCGGGTTGACTGAAGCTTTCTTT. J is TRBJ1-1 and V is TRBV6-1, with D hard to call. Germline V gene sequence: CDR1 MNHNS, CDR2 SASEGT. V lost 2 bases and J 5 bases, leaving 12 bases between the germline ends. The CDR3 consists of 14 residues.

This rearrangement joins TRBV18 to TRBJ2-3; D gene ambiguous. Germline-derived CDR1 and CDR2 are KGHSH and LQKENI. This CDR3 is built from 13 residues. Trimming cost V 4 bases and J 6 bases, with 11 bases left between them. The CDR3, as DNA: TGTGCCAGCTCACTCGACAAGCCGGATACGCAGTATTTT. This sequence encodes CASSLDKPDTQYF.

This chain uses TRBV4-3 with TRBJ1-3; D not resolved. The length of the CDR3 is 17 residues. The V gene's germline CDR1 is LGHNA and CDR2 YSLEER. With 5 bases removed from V and 0 bases from J, the gap between germline ends came to 17 bases. CDR3 in DNA: TGCGCCAGCAGCTATAAGGAAGGGTCTACCTCTGGAAACACCATATATTTT. This gives the protein CASSYKEGSTSGNTIYF.

This clone was detected a few times. V and J are TRBV5-4 and TRBJ2-1, with D unclear. Germline loops: CDR1 SGHNT, CDR2 YYREEE (reference sequence). The CDR3 is 11 residues long. V shed 1 base and J shed 6 bases, with 2 bases lying between them. The CDR3 DNA follows: TGTGCCAGCAGCTTGAGCAATGAGCAGTTCTTC. Translating gives CASSLSNEQFF.

This chain joins TRBV7-2 and TRBJ1-1; 7 nucleotides match TRBD1. Germline V gene sequence: CDR1 SGHTA, CDR2 FQGNSA. Trimming took 5 bases from V and 7 from J; bases not matched to a gene: 10. The CDR3 sequence is 14 residues long. CDR3 amino acids: CASSQQGSGSEAFF. The CDR3 nucleotides read TGTGCCAGCAGCCAACAGGGGTCTGGGAGTGAAGCTTTCTTT.

CDR3 in amino acids: CASSSPRDKRTDTQYF. The CDR3, as DNA: TGCGCCAGCAGCTCCCCCCGGGACAAGCGGACAGATACGCAGTATTTT. The V and J genes are TRBV5-1 and TRBJ2-3; D possibly corresponds to TRBD1 (6 bases). CDR1 is SGHRS and CDR2 is YFSETQ in the germline V gene. The CDR3 has 16 residues. Trimming stripped 3 bases from V and 3 bases from J, with 17 bases between.

This chain links TRBV7-9 with TRBJ1-1; D uncertain. CDR3 length equals 13 residues. Germline CDR1 and CDR2: SEHNR and FQNEAQ (reference sequence). The V end lost 2 bases, the J end lost 1 base, and 5 bases lay between the germline ends. CDR3 nucleotide sequence: TGTGCCAGCAGCTTAACGGAGAACACTGAAGCTTTCTTT. Translating gives CASSLTENTEAFF.

V and J are TRBV18 and TRBJ1-5; D unclear. Trimming took 1 base from V and 0 from J, leaving 7 bases between them. The CDR3 runs to 15 residues. Germline V gives CDR1 KGHSH, CDR2 LQKENI. Here the CDR3 DNA reads TGTGCCAGCTCACCACATAAATTTAGCAATCAGCCCCAGCATTTT. Translated, it gives CASSPHKFSNQPQHF. Filled out from reference TRBV18 and TRBJ1-5, the complete variable domain reads NAGVMQNPRHLVRRRGQEARLRCSPMKGHSHVYWYRQLPEEGLKFMVYLQKENIIDESGMPKERFSAEFPKEGPSILRIQQVVRGDSAAYFCASSPHKFSNQPQHFGDGTRLSIL.

The CDR3 DNA sequence: TGTGCCAGCAGCCTTTACAGGGGTCCCACCAATGAGCAGTTCTTC. Translation gives CASSLYRGPTNEQFF. The chain couples TRBV7-3 to TRBJ2-1, with 7 bases matching TRBD1. Germline loops: CDR1 SGHTA, CDR2 FQGTGA. Unmatched junction bases numbered 10, after V lost 5 bases and J lost 6 bases. CDR3 size: 15 residues. Supplemented by reference TRBV7-3 and TRBJ2-1, the full variable domain reads GAGVSQTPSNKVTEKGKYVELRCDPISGHTALYWYRQSLGQGPEFLIYFQGTGAADDSGLPNDRFFAVRPEGSVSTLKIQRTERGDSAVYLCASSLYRGPTNEQFFGPGTRLTVL.

The table lists this clone with a count of one. J is TRBJ1-1 and V is TRBV27, with unresolved D. Per germline, CDR1 MNHEY and CDR2 SMNVEV (reference sequence). V dropped 3 bases and J dropped 4 bases, with 12 bases sitting between them. The CDR3 sequence is 14 residues long. The DNA for the CDR3 is TGTGCCAGCAGTTTGAGTCGGGAGAGCACTGAAGCTTTCTTT. Its protein product is CASSLSRESTEAFF.

This rearrangement joins TRBV2 to TRBJ2-3; D is perhaps TRBD2 (5 bases). The CDR3 spans 18 residues. The V end was cut by 1 base, the J end by 3 bases, with 20 bases between. CDR1 and CDR2 (germline): SNHLY, FYNNEI. The CDR3 nucleotides read TGTGCCAGCAGTGAAGTTTTGACTACCCAATATAGAACAGATACGCAGTATTTT. This sequence encodes CASSEVLTTQYRTDTQYF.

This sequence joins TRBV5-6 and TRBJ1-1; TRBD1 might be the D (5 bases). Germline CDR1 and CDR2: SGHDT and YYEEEE. This CDR3 is 18 amino acids long. V lost 4 bases to trimming and J lost 1 base, with 23 bases between them. CDR3 residues: CASSPDVRDLPKNTEAFF. In DNA, the CDR3 is TGTGCCAGCAGCCCGGACGTCCGGGACCTCCCGAAGAACACTGAAGCTTTCTTT.

The chain employs TRBV6-6 and TRBJ2-7; 7 bases match TRBD1. Germline CDR1 reads MNHNY; CDR2 reads SVGAGI (reference sequence). The CDR3 length is 15 residues. Trimming at V came to 6 bases and at J to 5 bases, leaving 13 bases not matched to a gene. This chain's CDR3 is CASRPGSTGSNEQYF. CDR3 nucleotides: TGTGCCAGCAGACCAGGCTCGACAGGGAGCAACGAGCAGTACTTC.

The chain has TRBV30 and TRBJ1-1; D call uncertain. Trimming shortened V by 5 bases and J by 4 bases, and 11 bases separated the two germline ends. The CDR3 consists of 12 residues. From germline, CDR1 is GTSNPN and CDR2 SVGIG (reference sequence). The CDR3 sequence: CAWSGGFTEAFF. The CDR3 DNA follows: TGTGCCTGGTCCGGCGGTTTCACTGAAGCTTTCTTT.

The J gene is TRBJ1-2, the V gene TRBV28, with D tentatively TRBD1 (6 bases). CDR3 length: 13 amino acids. V dropped 5 bases and J dropped 7 bases, with 14 bases sitting between them. CDR1 MDHEN and CDR2 SYDVKM come from the germline V gene. CDR3: CASSATGFLGYTF. Here the CDR3 DNA reads TGTGCCAGCAGTGCTACAGGGTTTCTTGGCTACACCTTC.

V usage is TRBV6-5 and J usage is TRBJ2-4; 10 nucleotides match TRBD1. Germline CDR1 reads MNHEY; CDR2 reads SVGAGI. V shed 5 bases, J shed 8 bases, and the junction held 6 bases outside the gene matches. The CDR3 consists of 14 residues. CDR3 amino acids: CASSRTGGVDIQYF. In DNA form, the CDR3 reads TGTGCCAGCAGTCGGACAGGGGGTGTGGACATTCAGTACTTC.

A note on this clone: Other nucleotide sequences in the sample specify the same CDR3. The chain combines TRBV25-1 with TRBJ2-2, with D possibly TRBD1 on 6 matching bases. Germline V gene data show CDR1 as MGHDK and CDR2 as SYGVNS. The V end was cut by 2 bases, the J end by 6 bases, with 13 bases between. The CDR3 is 15 residues long. The chain's CDR3 is CASSEPTGWPGELFF. The DNA of the CDR3 is TGTGCCAGCAGTGAACCCACAGGGTGGCCCGGGGAGCTGTTTTTT.

This clone was recorded once. This chain connects TRBV9 to TRBJ1-2; TRBD1 matches 8 bases. Germline V gene lookup returns CDR1 SGDLS and CDR2 YYNGEE. The CDR3 is 15 amino acids. Germline trimming cut 0 bases from V and 8 bases from J; bases unmatched to any gene: 9. The CDR3 region is CASSVAATTGEGYTF. CDR3 nucleotide sequence: TGTGCCAGCAGCGTAGCGGCCACGACAGGGGAGGGCTACACCTTC. The whole variable domain, remainder taken from reference TRBV9 and TRBJ1-2, is DSGVTQTPKHLITATGQRVTLRCSPRSGDLSVYWYQQSLDQGLQFLIQYYNGEERAKGNILERFSAQQFPDLHSELNLSSLELGDSALYFCASSVAATTGEGYTFGSGTRLTVV.

The chain employs TRBV9 and TRBJ2-1; D is unclear. V lost 0 bases, J lost 5 bases, and 9 bases lay in between. This CDR3 contains 14 residues. CDR1 and CDR2 (germline): SGDLS, YYNGEE. DNA for the CDR3: TGTGCCAGCAGCGTAGTTGGGCAGAACAATGAGCAGTTCTTC. It specifies CASSVVGQNNEQFF.

The chain joins TRBV7-9 to TRBJ1-2; D is possibly TRBD1 (5 bases). With 2 bases removed from V and 8 bases from J, the gap between germline ends came to 15 bases. The CDR3 contains 14 residues. Germline lookup yields CDR1 SEHNR and CDR2 FQNEAQ (reference sequence). CDR3 residues: CASSLSTGVEGYTF. Here the CDR3 DNA reads TGTGCCAGCAGCTTATCAACGGGGGTGGAGGGCTACACCTTC.

The rearrangement links TRBV9 to TRBJ1-3; D is unresolved. Trimming stripped 1 base from V and 1 base from J, with 15 bases between. The CDR3 runs 17 residues. Per the germline V gene, CDR1 is SGDLS and CDR2 is YYNGEE. The CDR3 spells CASSVSPAPQSGNTIYF. CDR3 DNA sequence: TGTGCCAGCAGCGTATCACCCGCGCCGCAGTCTGGAAACACCATATATTTT.

V and J are TRBV4-2 and TRBJ1-5; the match to TRBD1 covers 7 bases. After removal of 2 bases from V and 0 bases from J, the junction contained 1 base not matched to a gene. The CDR3 runs to 15 residues. The germline V gene encodes CDR1 LGHNA and CDR2 YNFKEQ. This chain's CDR3 is CASSQNRGSNQPQHF. DNA for the CDR3: TGTGCCAGCAGCCAAAACAGGGGTAGCAATCAGCCCCAGCATTTT.

The rearrangement uses TRBV19 and TRBJ2-2; possible D gene TRBD1, 6 bases. The CDR3 is 17 residues long. In germline, CDR1 is LNHDA, CDR2 SQIVND (reference sequence). V shed 7 bases and J shed 0 bases, with 18 bases lying between them. The CDR3 region has the DNA TGTGCCAGTAATGGGGGCCCTATGTTGGCGAACACCGGGGAGCTGTTTTTT. This translates into CASNGGPMLANTGELFF.

This clone occurred once. The V gene is TRBV29-1, the J gene TRBJ2-4; maybe TRBD1 (5 bases). The length of the CDR3 is 15 residues. Trimming removed 4 bases at V and 0 bases at J, with 13 bases between. Germline loops: CDR1 SQVTM, CDR2 ANQGSEA. The CDR3, as DNA: TGCAGCGTTGTAGGCAGGGCTCTAGCCAAAAACATTCAGTACTTC. It specifies CSVVGRALAKNIQYF. The full variable domain, rest sourced from reference TRBV29-1 and TRBJ2-4, is SAVISQKPSRDICQRGTSLTIQCQVDSQVTMMFWYRQQPGQSLTLIATANQGSEATYESGFVIDKFPISRPNLTFSTLTVSNMSPEDSSIYLCSVVGRALAKNIQYFGAGTRLSVL.